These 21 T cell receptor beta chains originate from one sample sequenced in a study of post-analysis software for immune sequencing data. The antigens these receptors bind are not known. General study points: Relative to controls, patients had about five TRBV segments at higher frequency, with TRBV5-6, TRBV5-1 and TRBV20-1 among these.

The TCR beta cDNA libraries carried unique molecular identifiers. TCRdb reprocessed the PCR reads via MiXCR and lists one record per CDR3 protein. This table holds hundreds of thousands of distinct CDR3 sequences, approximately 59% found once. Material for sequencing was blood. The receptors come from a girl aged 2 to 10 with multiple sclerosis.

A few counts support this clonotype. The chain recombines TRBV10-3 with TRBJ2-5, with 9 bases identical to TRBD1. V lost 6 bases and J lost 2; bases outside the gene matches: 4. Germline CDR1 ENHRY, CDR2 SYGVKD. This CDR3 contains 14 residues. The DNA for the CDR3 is TGTGCCATCAGCGGGACAGGGCTTCAAGAGACCCAGTACTTC. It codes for CAISGTGLQETQYF.

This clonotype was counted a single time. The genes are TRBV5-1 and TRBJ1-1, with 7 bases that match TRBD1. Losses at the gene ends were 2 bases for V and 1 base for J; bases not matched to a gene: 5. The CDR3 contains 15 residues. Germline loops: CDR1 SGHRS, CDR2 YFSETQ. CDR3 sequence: CASSLQGQGNTEAFF. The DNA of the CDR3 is TGCGCCAGCAGCTTACAGGGGCAGGGGAACACTGAAGCTTTCTTT.

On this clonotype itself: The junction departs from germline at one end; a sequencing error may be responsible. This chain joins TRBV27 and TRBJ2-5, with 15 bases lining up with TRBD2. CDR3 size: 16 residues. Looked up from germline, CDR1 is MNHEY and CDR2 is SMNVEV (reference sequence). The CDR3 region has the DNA TGTGCCAGTAGTTTAGGACTAGCGGGAGGGGGAGAGACCCAGTACTTC. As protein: CASSLGLAGGGETQYF.

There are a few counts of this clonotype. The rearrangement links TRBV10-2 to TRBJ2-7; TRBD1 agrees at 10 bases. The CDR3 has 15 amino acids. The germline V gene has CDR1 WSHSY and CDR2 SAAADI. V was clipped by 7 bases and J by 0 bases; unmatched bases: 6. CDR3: CASNPGQGGSYEQYF. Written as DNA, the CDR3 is TGCGCCAGCAATCCTGGACAGGGGGGCTCCTACGAGCAGTACTTC.

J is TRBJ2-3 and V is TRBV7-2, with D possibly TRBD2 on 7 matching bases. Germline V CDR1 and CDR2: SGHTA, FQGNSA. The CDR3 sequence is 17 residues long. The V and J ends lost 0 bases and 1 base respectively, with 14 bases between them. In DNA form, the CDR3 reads TGTGCCAGCAGCTTAGCGTTCGGGGGGCTCGGCACAGATACGCAGTATTTT. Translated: CASSLAFGGLGTDTQYF.

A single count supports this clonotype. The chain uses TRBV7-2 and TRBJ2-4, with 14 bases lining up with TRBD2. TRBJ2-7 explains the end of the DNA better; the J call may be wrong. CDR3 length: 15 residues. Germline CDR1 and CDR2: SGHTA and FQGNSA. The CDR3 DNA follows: TGTGCCAGCAGCGCCCGACTAGCGGGAGGGGGCGAGCAGTACTTC. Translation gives CASSARLAGGGEQYF.

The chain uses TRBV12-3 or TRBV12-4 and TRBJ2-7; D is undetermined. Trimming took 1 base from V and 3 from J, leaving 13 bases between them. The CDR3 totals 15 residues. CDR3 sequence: CASSLGDPRLYEQYF. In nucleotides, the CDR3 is TGTGCCAGCAGTTTAGGAGACCCTAGACTCTACGAGCAGTACTTC.

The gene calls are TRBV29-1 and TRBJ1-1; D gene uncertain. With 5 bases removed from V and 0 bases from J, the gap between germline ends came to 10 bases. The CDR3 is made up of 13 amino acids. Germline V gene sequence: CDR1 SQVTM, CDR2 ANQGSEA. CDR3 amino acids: CSVWLGMNTEAFF. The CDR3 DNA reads TGCAGCGTTTGGCTGGGGATGAACACTGAAGCTTTCTTT.

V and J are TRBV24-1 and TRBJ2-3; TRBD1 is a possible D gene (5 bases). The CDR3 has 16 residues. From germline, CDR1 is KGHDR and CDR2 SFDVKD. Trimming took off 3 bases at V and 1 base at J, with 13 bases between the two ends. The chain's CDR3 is CATSDTSGPGTDTQYF. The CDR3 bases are TGTGCCACCAGTGATACTTCAGGGCCGGGCACAGATACGCAGTATTTT.

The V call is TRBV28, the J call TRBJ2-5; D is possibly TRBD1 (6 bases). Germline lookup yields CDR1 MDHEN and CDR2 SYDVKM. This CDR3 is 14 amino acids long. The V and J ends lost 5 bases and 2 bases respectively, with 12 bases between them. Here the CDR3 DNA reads TGTGCCAGCAGTCCCCACGACAGGCAAGAGACCCAGTACTTC. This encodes CASSPHDRQETQYF.

The CDR3 DNA reads TGCAGTGCTCGACCTGCCTCTAGCGGGATATCCTACGAGCAGTACTTC. Translating gives CSARPASSGISYEQYF. The chain employs TRBV20-1 and TRBJ2-7, with 9 bases fitting TRBD2. This CDR3 has 16 amino acids. V gave up 5 bases and J gave up 1 base; unmatched junction bases: 12. The germline CDR1 and CDR2 sequences are DFQATT and SNEGSKA (reference sequence).

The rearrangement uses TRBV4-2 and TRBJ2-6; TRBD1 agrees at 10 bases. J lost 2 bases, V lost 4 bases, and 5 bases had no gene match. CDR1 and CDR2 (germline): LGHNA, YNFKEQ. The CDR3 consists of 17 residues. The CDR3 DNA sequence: TGTGCCAGCAGCCTAGGACAGGGGGACGCTGGGGCCAACGTCCTGACTTTC. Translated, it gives CASSLGQGDAGANVLTF.

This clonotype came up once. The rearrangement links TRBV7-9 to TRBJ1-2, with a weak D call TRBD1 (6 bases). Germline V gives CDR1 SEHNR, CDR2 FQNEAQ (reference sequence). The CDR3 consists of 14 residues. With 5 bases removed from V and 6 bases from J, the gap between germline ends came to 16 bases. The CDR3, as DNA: TGTGCCAGCAGCCCCTCCGGACAGATCCATGGCTACACCTTC. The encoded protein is CASSPSGQIHGYTF.

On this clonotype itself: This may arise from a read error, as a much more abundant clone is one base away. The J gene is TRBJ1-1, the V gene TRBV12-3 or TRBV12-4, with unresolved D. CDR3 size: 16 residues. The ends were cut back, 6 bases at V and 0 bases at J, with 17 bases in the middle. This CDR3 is CASSQSFLGLNTEAFF. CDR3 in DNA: TGTGCCAGCAGCCAATCTTTCTTGGGTTTGAACACTGAAGCTTTCTTT.

The CDR3 DNA reads TGCGCCAGCAGCTTGGATGGACAGGGGAACGAGCAGTACTTC. Amino acid sequence: CASSLDGQGNEQYF. The chain joins TRBV5-1 to TRBJ2-7; TRBD1 agrees at 9 bases. V trimming: 0 bases; J trimming: 5 bases; junction bases outside the gene matches: 3. CDR3 size: 14 residues. Germline V lookup: CDR1 SGHRS, CDR2 YFSETQ.

The CDR3 nucleotides are TGTGCCAGCAGCCAAGGGGCTAGCGGGGCTTTGGTAGAGACCCAGTACTTC. As protein: CASSQGASGALVETQYF. This chain links TRBV4-2 with TRBJ2-7; TRBD2 matches 9 bases. The last part of the DNA fits TRBJ2-5 better; the J call may be wrong. CDR3 length: 17 residues. In germline, CDR1 is LGHNA, CDR2 YNFKEQ.

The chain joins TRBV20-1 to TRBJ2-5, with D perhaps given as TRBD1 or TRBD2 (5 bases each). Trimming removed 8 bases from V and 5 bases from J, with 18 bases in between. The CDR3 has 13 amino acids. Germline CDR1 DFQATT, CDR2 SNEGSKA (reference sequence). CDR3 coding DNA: TGCAGTCCCAGTAGTAGGTGGGGGGAGACCCAGTACTTC. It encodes CSPSSRWGETQYF.

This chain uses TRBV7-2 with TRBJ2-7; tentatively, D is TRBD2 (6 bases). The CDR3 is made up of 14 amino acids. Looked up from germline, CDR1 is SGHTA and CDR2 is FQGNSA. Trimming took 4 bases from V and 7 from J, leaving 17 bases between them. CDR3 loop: CASSSGDSYNEQYF. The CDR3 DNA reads TGTGCCAGCAGCTCCGGGGACTCCTACAATGAGCAGTACTTC.

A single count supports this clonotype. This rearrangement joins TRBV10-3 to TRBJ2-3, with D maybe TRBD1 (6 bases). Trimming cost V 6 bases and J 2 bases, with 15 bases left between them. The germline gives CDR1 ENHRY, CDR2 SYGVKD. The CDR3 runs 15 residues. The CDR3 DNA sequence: TGTGCCATCAGGGCCGGGACATATAACACAGATACGCAGTATTTT. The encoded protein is CAIRAGTYNTDTQYF.

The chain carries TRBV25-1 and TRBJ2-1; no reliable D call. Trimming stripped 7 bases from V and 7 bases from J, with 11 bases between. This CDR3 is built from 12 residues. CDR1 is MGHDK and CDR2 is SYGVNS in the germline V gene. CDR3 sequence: CASTHDWNEQFF. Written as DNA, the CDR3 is TGTGCCAGCACCCACGACTGGAATGAGCAGTTCTTC.

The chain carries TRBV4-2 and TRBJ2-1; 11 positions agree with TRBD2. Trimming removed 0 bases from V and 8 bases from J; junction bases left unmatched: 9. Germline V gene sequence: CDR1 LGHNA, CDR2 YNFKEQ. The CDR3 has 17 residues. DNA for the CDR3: TGTGCCAGCAGCCAAGATAGGCTAGCGGGAGGCCGGTATGAGCAGTTCTTC. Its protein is CASSQDRLAGGRYEQFF.